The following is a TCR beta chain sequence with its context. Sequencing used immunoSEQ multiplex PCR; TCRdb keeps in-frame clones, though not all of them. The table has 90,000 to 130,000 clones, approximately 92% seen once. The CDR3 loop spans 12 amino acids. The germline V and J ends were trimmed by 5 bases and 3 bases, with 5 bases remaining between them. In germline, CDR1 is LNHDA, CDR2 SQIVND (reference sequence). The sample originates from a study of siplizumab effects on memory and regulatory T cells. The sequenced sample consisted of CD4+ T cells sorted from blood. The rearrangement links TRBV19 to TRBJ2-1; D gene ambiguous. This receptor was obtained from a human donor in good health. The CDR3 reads CASSPYYNEQFF. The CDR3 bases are TGTGCCAGTAGTCCCTACTACAATGAGCAGTTCTTC.